This record covers a single TCR beta chain. Antigen specificity is unknown. Germline V lookup: CDR1 MGHRA, CDR2 YSYEKL. The CDR3 runs 14 residues. V shed 3 bases and J shed 3 bases, with 11 bases lying between them. This specimen belongs to a study of vaccination effects on CD4 cells after COVID-19. About the research overall: A median of 72 days separated the second dose and sampling. Regarding the study as a whole: After vaccination, at late timepoints, clones induced by infection and by vaccine contracted markedly.

In the ViraFEST assay, antigen-specific CD4+ clonotypes were identified by expansion after peptide-pool stimulation. Following an approximately eleven-day culture, CD4+ T cells were purified. The vaccine given was either BNT162b2 or mRNA-1273, in two doses. Approximately 2 million PBMC were seeded per well and grown in the presence of about 10 IU/ml IL-2 and about 10 ug/ml peptides. The authors exchanged half the medium for IL-2 medium on days 3 and 7. Assay: immunoSEQ multiplex PCR; the TCRdb copy retains only in-frame clones and omits some. The repertoire holds about 72,000 clones, with 70% to 90% as singletons.

This receptor was identified in a human donor who received a COVID-19 vaccine. The source was CD4+ T cells from PBMCs cultured with HCoV-229E spike peptides, collected after COVID-19 vaccination. V is TRBV4-1 and J is TRBJ2-5; no clear D. For the CDR3, the DNA is TGCGCCAGCAGCCATCCAGCTAGAGAAGAGACCCAGTACTTC. Amino acid sequence: CASSHPAREETQYF.